This T cell receptor beta chain was identified in a study of T cells in localized non-small cell lung cancer. Clones were read by immunoSEQ multiplex PCR, and TCRdb kept only the in-frame ones, dropping some. The sample lists under 4,500 clones, around 41% occurring once. Study observations and caveats: Across samples, adjacent lung featured a median around 56 of the top 100 tumor clones.

This clone was seen only once. What it recognizes is unknown. CDR1 is MDHEN, CDR2 SYDVKM, per germline. V was cut by 2 bases and J by 2 bases, with 12 bases left in between. The CDR3 extends over 16 amino acids. The sequence derives from a woman aged 35-70 years with stage I lung adenocarcinoma. The sample in question was lung tumor tissue, obtained before any cancer treatment. The J gene is TRBJ2-2, the V gene TRBV28; no clear D gene. The CDR3 loop reads CASSLIGLSNTGELFF. The CDR3 DNA reads as TGTGCCAGCAGTTTAATAGGGCTATCCAACACCGGGGAGCTGTTTTTT.